Following are 17 T cell receptor beta chains from one sample sequenced in a study of shared clonotypes between healthy human individuals. Using immunoSEQ multiplex PCR, the repertoire was profiled, and TCRdb retains in-frame clones only, with some absent. This sample has around 2.5 million clones, with 93% found just once. Sequencing was done on a sample of naive CD4+ T cells from PBMCs. Subset defined: CD45RA+ positively selected. These receptors were collected from a man aged 18 to 29 in good health. Some clones in this sample may be carry-over from other donors' samples.

The gene calls are TRBV5-1 and TRBJ2-5; TRBD1 matches 9 bases. Germline CDR1 and CDR2: SGHRS and YFSETQ. This CDR3 region has 14 residues. J lost 3 bases, V lost 4 bases, and 4 bases had no gene match. CDR3 nucleotide sequence: TGCGCCAGCAGCGAAAGGACAGGGGAAGAGACCCAGTACTTC. Its protein is CASSERTGEETQYF.

The chain links TRBV5-4 to TRBJ2-5, with TRBD2 matching 9 bases. The CDR3 runs 15 residues. Trimming removed 4 bases from V and 2 bases from J; junction bases left unmatched: 6. Per germline, CDR1 SGHNT and CDR2 YYREEE (reference sequence). Here the CDR3 reads CASSLLAGWQETQYF. Written as DNA, the CDR3 is TGTGCCAGCAGCCTGCTAGCGGGATGGCAAGAGACCCAGTACTTC.

The chain carries TRBV2 and TRBJ2-1; no clear D. Germline V gives CDR1 SNHLY, CDR2 FYNNEI. The length of the CDR3 is 13 residues. Trimming removed 5 bases at V and 12 bases at J, with 17 bases between. DNA for the CDR3: TGTGCCAGCAGTCCTTTTGGTTCCAGGTGGCAGTTCTTC. This codes for CASSPFGSRWQFF.

The V and J genes are TRBV6-5 and TRBJ2-4; D gene uncertain. Germline CDR1 reads MNHEY; CDR2 reads SVGAGI. The V and J ends lost 0 bases and 4 bases respectively, with 10 bases between them. The CDR3 contains 15 residues. For the CDR3, the DNA is TGTGCCAGCAGTTACTCGAGAGTTGGGAAAAACATTCAGTACTTC. Protein: CASSYSRVGKNIQYF.

About this clone: This sample includes further DNA sequences coding for the same CDR3. This rearrangement joins TRBV20-1 to TRBJ2-5, with no clear D. The CDR3 extends over 10 amino acids. Germline-derived CDR1 and CDR2 are DFQATT and SNEGSKA (reference sequence). V lost 6 bases to trimming and J lost 5 bases, with 7 bases between them. The CDR3 here is CSARRETQYF. The CDR3 coding sequence is TGCAGTGCAAGAAGGGAGACCCAGTACTTC.

There are a few counts of this clone. The chain employs TRBV2 and TRBJ1-1, with unresolved D. The CDR3 is 14 residues long. CDR1 is SNHLY and CDR2 is FYNNEI in the germline V gene. The V gene lost 4 bases and the J gene lost 4 bases, with 13 bases spanning the gap. CDR3 DNA: TGTGCCAGCAGTGGAGAGACGGTGGTCACTGAAGCTTTCTTT. It specifies CASSGETVVTEAFF.

The CDR3 spells CASSLGSGGPNNEQFF. In DNA form, the CDR3 reads TGTGCCAGCAGCTTAGGGTCTGGGGGTCCGAACAATGAGCAGTTCTTC. The J gene is TRBJ2-1, the V gene TRBV7-9, with D perhaps being TRBD1 or TRBD2 (5 bases each). V dropped 1 base and J dropped 5 bases, with 15 bases sitting between them. Germline V gene sequence: CDR1 SEHNR, CDR2 FQNEAQ (reference sequence). The CDR3 covers 16 residues.

In regard to this clone: Other DNA variants within this sample encode the same CDR3. V and J are TRBV5-1 and TRBJ1-1, with 9 positions matching TRBD1. The germline CDR1 and CDR2 sequences are SGHRS and YFSETQ. This CDR3 region has 14 residues. V was pared by 4 bases and J by 1 base, with 2 bases of the junction left unmatched. The CDR3 DNA is TGCGCCAGCAGCCCGACAGGGGGGAACACTGAAGCTTTCTTT. This codes for CASSPTGGNTEAFF.

In its sample, this clone was seen once. The chain employs TRBV9 and TRBJ2-5, with 9 nucleotides matching TRBD2. Germline-derived CDR1 and CDR2 are SGDLS and YYNGEE. The CDR3 has 15 amino acids. Trimming cost V 5 bases and J 1 base; bases outside gene matches: 6. This chain's CDR3 is CASSVSGSLQETQYF. Here the CDR3 DNA reads TGTGCCAGCAGTGTTAGCGGGAGTCTCCAAGAGACCCAGTACTTC.

The genes are TRBV4-2 and TRBJ2-3; 7 bases map to TRBD1. The V gene's germline CDR1 is LGHNA and CDR2 YNFKEQ. The CDR3 runs 16 residues. J was trimmed by 4 bases and V by 4 bases; bases with no gene match: 11. CDR3 amino acids: CASSRQASQGADTQYF. The CDR3 region has the DNA TGTGCCAGCAGCCGGCAGGCTTCCCAGGGGGCAGATACGCAGTATTTT.

This chain joins TRBV9 and TRBJ2-2; 13 nucleotides match TRBD2. This CDR3 comprises 20 residues. CDR1 and CDR2 (germline): SGDLS, YYNGEE. Unmatched junction bases numbered 14, after V lost 3 bases and J lost 3 bases. In nucleotides, the CDR3 is TGTGCCAGCAGCGCCGTGGCCCTTCCGGGACTAGCGGGACACACCGGGGAGCTGTTTTTT. Translation: CASSAVALPGLAGHTGELFF.

The gene calls are TRBV19 and TRBJ2-7; 11 nucleotides align to TRBD1. The junction had 11 bases not matched to a gene; V was cut back by 5 bases and J by 5 bases. Germline V gene data show CDR1 as LNHDA and CDR2 as SQIVND (reference sequence). This CDR3 comprises 16 residues. The CDR3 DNA sequence: TGTGCCAGTAGTTTAATTCCGGGACAGGGGGACCACGAGCAGTACTTC. Translation gives CASSLIPGQGDHEQYF.

The chain couples TRBV28 to TRBJ1-4; 7 bases map to TRBD1. The ends lost 5 bases at V and 8 bases at J; junction bases unmatched: 11. The CDR3 extends over 15 amino acids. The germline gives CDR1 MDHEN, CDR2 SYDVKM. The DNA for the CDR3 is TGTGCCAGCAGTACTGGACAGGCGTGGGGAGAAAAACTGTTTTTT. The encoded protein is CASSTGQAWGEKLFF. Full variable domain (missing parts from reference TRBV28 and TRBJ1-4): DVKVTQSSRYLVKRTGEKVFLECVQDMDHENMFWYRQDPGLGLRLIYFSYDVKMKEKGDIPEGYSVSREKKERFSLILESASTNQTSMYLCASSTGQAWGEKLFFGSGTQLSVL.

This clone was found once. The same CDR3 arises from other DNA sequences in this sample as well. The gene calls are TRBV30 and TRBJ1-3; D gene ambiguous. The CDR3 totals 12 residues. Germline CDR1 reads GTSNPN; CDR2 reads SVGIG (reference sequence). V lost 0 bases, J lost 3 bases, and 3 bases lay in between. This CDR3 is CAWSVSGNTIYF. CDR3 sequence (DNA): TGTGCCTGGAGTGTGAGTGGAAACACCATATATTTT. Full variable domain (rest looked up from reference TRBV30 and TRBJ1-3): SQTIHQWPATLVQPVGSPLSLECTVEGTSNPNLYWYRQAAGRGLQLLFYSVGIGQISSEVPQNLSASRPQDRQFILSSKKLLLSDSGFYLCAWSVSGNTIYFGEGSWLTVV.

The J gene is TRBJ1-1, the V gene TRBV6-1; 9 bases match TRBD1. Germline loops: CDR1 MNHNS, CDR2 SASEGT. J gave up 5 bases and V 10 bases, and 14 bases lay outside the gene matches. The CDR3 has 15 residues. The CDR3 protein is CATQRGGQGVTEAFF. The CDR3, as DNA: TGTGCCACCCAACGGGGGGGACAGGGTGTTACTGAAGCTTTCTTT.

The chain is built from TRBV28 and TRBJ1-5; no reliable D call. V was cut by 4 bases and J by 0 bases, with 19 bases left in between. This CDR3 contains 18 residues. Looked up from germline, CDR1 is MDHEN and CDR2 is SYDVKM. The CDR3 protein is CASSSTRGRKYSNQPQHF. The CDR3, as DNA: TGTGCCAGCAGTTCGACCCGGGGTCGGAAATATAGCAATCAGCCCCAGCATTTT.

The chain combines TRBV7-9 with TRBJ2-7; 7 nucleotides line up with TRBD1. Germline V CDR1 and CDR2: SEHNR, FQNEAQ (reference sequence). Trimming took 5 bases from V and 4 from J; bases not matched to a gene: 11. CDR3 size: 15 residues. The CDR3, as DNA: TGTGCCAGCAGCCCCCCGGACAGGCCCCCTTACGAGCAGTACTTC. It codes for CASSPPDRPPYEQYF.